This TCR beta chain derives from a study of blood T cell repertoires in COVID-19. On the study more broadly: Acute and convalescent COVID-19 specimens originated in the United States, Italy and Spain. T cells, B-cell-depleted T cells, or PBMCs supplied cDNA or gDNA.

V gave up 6 bases and J gave up 4 bases, with 18 bases separating them. CDR3 size: 16 residues. Germline V lookup: CDR1 LNHDA, CDR2 SQIVND (reference sequence). Source study methods: Estimates of nucleated cell counts were drawn from the amplification of reference gene primers. Sequencing was performed with immunoSEQ multiplex PCR; in TCRdb, only in-frame clones are kept and a portion is missing. D and trimming were read from the DNA, whereas the V and J calls and clone size are those reported in that table. This repertoire shows under 150,000 clones, 65% to 90% found once; its top ten account for roughly 8.1%.

Sequenced input: peripheral blood. J is TRBJ1-4 and V is TRBV19; D is possibly TRBD1 (5 bases). This TCR derives from a woman aged 55-69 years with active or convalescent COVID-19. CDR3 sequence reads: CASRKFHGGLNEKLFF. The DNA for the CDR3 is TGTGCCAGTAGGAAATTTCACGGGGGACTTAATGAAAAACTGTTTTTT.